The table lists the clone carrying this T cell receptor beta chain with a few counts. The antigen is not known. The sample belongs to a study of post-analysis software for immune sequencing data. Incorporated into the TCR beta cDNA libraries were unique molecular identifiers, which served to reduce PCR and sequencing biases. Each CDR3 protein gets one entry after TCRdb re-called the PCR reads with MiXCR. The repertoire holds more than 500,000 distinct CDR3 sequences, with around 31% as singletons. Germline loops: CDR1 SGHTA, CDR2 FQGTGA. V lost 4 bases, J lost 11 bases, and 11 bases stayed unmatched. CDR3 size: 14 residues. Overall study results and limits: The five TRBV segments detected at higher frequency in patients than in controls included TRBV5-6, TRBV5-1 and TRBV20-1. When the samples were clustered directly with F measure, those that had been prepared in the same batch showed strong co-clustering.

The sequence was obtained from a girl under 18 with multiple sclerosis. Sequencing was performed on blood. The genes are TRBV7-3 and TRBJ2-5; 9 nucleotides line up with TRBD2. CDR3 region: CASSSGTSRAPQYF. CDR3 DNA sequence: TGTGCCAGCAGCTCCGGGACTAGCCGGGCGCCGCAGTACTTC.